The entry below describes one TCR beta chain. As yet, its antigen is unknown. Alongside a J-beta primer mix, a sample-barcoded 5' primer served in a second PCR lasting roughly 7 to 11 cycles. A single record per CDR3 protein comes from TCRdb applying MiXCR to the 5' RACE reads. Of about 780,000 distinct CDR3 sequences listed, about 26% are singletons. V lost 6 bases and J lost 3; bases outside the gene matches: 7. This CDR3 is built from 14 residues. The germline V gene has CDR1 SNHLY and CDR2 FYNNEI. The data belong to a study of blood T cells in healthy people across ages. Overall study findings and caveats: Relative to aged donors, long-lived donors carried more naive CD4+ cells and displayed higher diversity. Diversity figures derived from one million T cells were judged to underestimate the true value. It was found that TCR beta diversity correlated strongly with the percentage of naive T cells.

The same sample was also used in a study of T cells of mothers and their children. That paper states: Related mother-child pairs showed slightly, non-significantly higher overlap than unrelated pairs.

The V gene is TRBV2, the J gene TRBJ1-2, with 7 positions matching TRBD1. The specimen sequenced was blood. This sequence originates from a boy younger than 18 in good health. The CDR3 sequence is CASSSDRSYYGYTF. The CDR3 DNA is TGTGCCAGCAGCTCGGACAGGTCTTACTATGGCTACACCTTC.